This TCR beta chain was found in a study of T cells in Graves' hyperthyroidism and ophthalmopathy. As for the study in general: Initial diagnosis, before any treatment, was when peripheral blood was collected.

This clonotype was detected ten times or more. The antigen is undetermined. Study-level findings and limits: A 13 V-J model separated ophthalmopathy from stable hyperthyroidism. Appearing also in blood were most of the thyroid clonotypes expanded above 0.001.

Uncontrolled infections, other autoimmune diseases, pregnancy or lactation led to exclusion of patients. CDR3 length equals 13 residues. The V gene lost 3 bases and the J gene lost 3 bases, with 8 bases spanning the gap. Amplified regions were TCR beta CDR3 sequences from RNA transcripts. A first-round RT-PCR of the TCR CDR3 used the HTBI primer set. Each CDR3 protein gets one entry after TCRdb re-called the multiplex PCR reads with MiXCR. The sample has 490,000 or so distinct CDR3 sequences; just under 20% are singletons. This sequence was found in a man in his forties or fifties with Graves' ophthalmopathy. The rearrangement uses TRBV12-3 or TRBV12-4 and TRBJ2-5, with no clear D. The source material was blood. CDR3 nucleotides: TGTGCCAGCAGTTTTTGGGCAGAAGAGACCCAGTACTTC. This translates into CASSFWAEETQYF.